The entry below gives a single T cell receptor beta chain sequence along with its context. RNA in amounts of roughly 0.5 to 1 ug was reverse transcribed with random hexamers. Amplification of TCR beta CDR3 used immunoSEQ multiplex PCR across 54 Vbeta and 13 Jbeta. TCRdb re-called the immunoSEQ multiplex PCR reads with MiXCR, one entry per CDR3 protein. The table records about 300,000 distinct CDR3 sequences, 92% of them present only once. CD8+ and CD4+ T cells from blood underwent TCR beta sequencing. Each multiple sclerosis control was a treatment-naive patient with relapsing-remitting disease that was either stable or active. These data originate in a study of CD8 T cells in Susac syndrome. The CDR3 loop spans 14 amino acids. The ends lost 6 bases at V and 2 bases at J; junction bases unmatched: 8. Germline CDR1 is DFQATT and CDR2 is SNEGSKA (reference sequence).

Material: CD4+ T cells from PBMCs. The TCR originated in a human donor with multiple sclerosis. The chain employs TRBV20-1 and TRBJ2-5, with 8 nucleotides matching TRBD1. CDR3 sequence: CSAPRTGLQETQYF. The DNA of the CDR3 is TGCAGTGCCCCCCGGACAGGGCTTCAAGAGACCCAGTACTTC.